The TCR beta chain described here comes from a study of blood T cell repertoires in COVID-19. Study-level information: Some COVID-19 samples were acute and others convalescent; all came from the United States, Italy and Spain.

In the original processing: It was from reference gene primer amplification that nucleated cell counts were estimated. Assay: immunoSEQ multiplex PCR; the TCRdb copy retains only in-frame clones and omits some. Clonal size and the V and J genes are those of that table, whereas D and trimming came from the DNA. The sample lists more than 85,000 clones, 70% to 90% occurring once. The ends lost 6 bases at V and 2 bases at J; junction bases unmatched: 8. Germline-derived CDR1 and CDR2 are SNHLY and FYNNEI. The length of the CDR3 is 15 residues. The origin of this receptor is a man aged 45-60 years with active or convalescent COVID-19. The specimen was peripheral blood. The rearrangement joins TRBV2 to TRBJ2-5; 8 bases map to TRBD2. The CDR3 DNA sequence: TGTGCCAGCAGCTCCGGGGGGGTGTCTCAAGAGACCCAGTACTTC. Its translation is CASSSGGVSQETQYF.